Below are 15 T cell receptor beta chains sequenced from a single sample in a study of shared clonotypes between healthy human individuals. Sequencing used immunoSEQ multiplex PCR; TCRdb keeps in-frame clones, though not all of them. The profile covers about 2 million clones, with over 85% appearing a single time and about 0.13% taken by the ten largest. The specimen was naive CD4+ T cells sorted from blood. Subset in this sample: CD45RA+ positively selected. The source is a man aged 18 to 29 in good health.

In its sample, this clone was seen a few times. J is TRBJ1-5 and V is TRBV2; no clear D. Looked up from germline, CDR1 is SNHLY and CDR2 is FYNNEI. Trimming pared 5 bases from V and 2 bases from J, leaving 7 bases between. This CDR3 comprises 13 residues. CDR3 amino acids: CASSHEGNQPQHF. For the CDR3, the DNA is TGTGCCAGCAGTCACGAGGGCAATCAGCCCCAGCATTTT.

The V call is TRBV5-1, the J call TRBJ2-2; D gene uncertain. Germline V gene data show CDR1 as SGHRS and CDR2 as YFSETQ. Trimming stripped 9 bases from V and 0 bases from J, with 12 bases between. This CDR3 comprises 14 residues. In DNA form, the CDR3 reads TGCGCCACCCAGGTGTCAGCGAACACCGGGGAGCTGTTTTTT. This codes for CATQVSANTGELFF.

This clone showed up just a few times. The chain employs TRBV30 and TRBJ1-4; weak D call: TRBD1 (5 bases). Trimming shortened V by 2 bases and J by 2 bases, and 9 bases separated the two germline ends. Germline V gene lookup returns CDR1 GTSNPN and CDR2 SVGIG (reference sequence). This CDR3 is built from 14 residues. As DNA, the CDR3 is TGTGCCTGGAGTTCGAAGGGGACTAATGAAAAACTGTTTTTT. Amino acid sequence: CAWSSKGTNEKLFF. The full variable domain, completed using reference TRBV30 and TRBJ1-4, is SQTIHQWPATLVQPVGSPLSLECTVEGTSNPNLYWYRQAAGRGLQLLFYSVGIGQISSEVPQNLSASRPQDRQFILSSKKLLLSDSGFYLCAWSSKGTNEKLFFGSGTQLSVL.

V gene TRBV7-6 combines with J gene TRBJ1-6; D not certain. CDR1 is SGHVS and CDR2 is FNYEAQ in the germline V gene. The CDR3 is 14 amino acids. Trimming pared 1 base from V and 5 bases from J, leaving 6 bases between. In nucleotides, the CDR3 is TGTGCCAGCAGCTTAGGGTGGGATAATTCACCCCTCCACTTT. Its protein is CASSLGWDNSPLHF.

The chain has TRBV4-3 and TRBJ2-5; D is perhaps TRBD1 (6 bases). The length of the CDR3 is 16 residues. Deletions cut 4 bases from V and 7 bases from J, with 22 bases between. Germline V gene data show CDR1 as LGHNA and CDR2 as YSLEER. The CDR3 sequence is CASSRLAGTPTATQYF. DNA of the CDR3: TGCGCCAGCAGCCGTCTGGCCGGGACACCAACGGCGACCCAGTACTTC.

The chain couples TRBV7-2 to TRBJ2-2; 9 nucleotides agree with TRBD2. The V gene end was trimmed by 5 bases and the J gene end by 6 bases; junction bases not matched to a gene: 4. The CDR3 length is 14 residues. CDR1 SGHTA and CDR2 FQGNSA come from the germline V gene. CDR3 nucleotide sequence: TGTGCCAGCAGCCTCATAGCGGGAGCCGGGGAGCTGTTTTTT. It yields the protein CASSLIAGAGELFF.

The chain has TRBV18 and TRBJ1-2; D is uncertain. The CDR3 extends over 15 amino acids. V was clipped by 2 bases and J by 0 bases, with 10 bases between them. Germline CDR1 and CDR2: KGHSH and LQKENI. CDR3 in amino acids: CASSPSGWANYGYTF. The DNA for the CDR3 is TGTGCCAGCTCACCATCGGGGTGGGCTAACTATGGCTACACCTTC. Combining the CDR3 with reference TRBV18 and TRBJ1-2 gives the whole variable domain NAGVMQNPRHLVRRRGQEARLRCSPMKGHSHVYWYRQLPEEGLKFMVYLQKENIIDESGMPKERFSAEFPKEGPSILRIQQVVRGDSAAYFCASSPSGWANYGYTFGSGTRLTVV.

The V and J genes are TRBV11-2 and TRBJ2-1, with D unclear. The germline V and J ends were trimmed by 0 bases and 6 bases, with 12 bases remaining between them. CDR3 length equals 15 residues. Germline CDR1 SGHAT, CDR2 FQNNGV. The CDR3 sequence: CASSLEGRFRNEQFF. DNA of the CDR3: TGTGCCAGCAGCTTAGAGGGTAGATTCCGCAATGAGCAGTTCTTC.

The chain combines TRBV5-4 with TRBJ1-4; D may be TRBD1 (6 bases). CDR3 length: 15 amino acids. With 0 bases removed from V and 10 bases from J, the gap between germline ends came to 16 bases. The V gene's germline CDR1 is SGHNT and CDR2 YYREEE (reference sequence). CDR3 nucleotides: TGTGCCAGCAGCTTGGATAAGGAGGGACAACTAAAACTGTTTTTT. It encodes CASSLDKEGQLKLFF.

The chain combines TRBV9 with TRBJ2-1; 8 bases agree with TRBD1. The CDR3 has 13 amino acids. The ends lost 3 bases at V and 11 bases at J; junction bases unmatched: 7. From germline, CDR1 is SGDLS and CDR2 YYNGEE. The CDR3 loop reads CASSARQGQKQFF. The DNA of the CDR3 is TGTGCCAGCAGCGCCCGACAGGGGCAAAAGCAGTTCTTC.

The chain combines TRBV5-1 with TRBJ1-4, with a possible D match to TRBD1 (6 bases). The germline V gene encodes CDR1 SGHRS and CDR2 YFSETQ. This CDR3 region has 15 residues. V gave up 0 bases and J gave up 4 bases, with 10 bases separating them. In nucleotides, the CDR3 is TGCGCCAGCAGCTTGGAAGGGGGAGGTAATGAAAAACTGTTTTTT. This gives the protein CASSLEGGGNEKLFF.

Details on this clone: The same CDR3 also results from other DNA sequences found in this sample. Written as DNA, the CDR3 is TGTGCCAGCAGTACTCTAGGGGAGACCCAGTACTTC. Protein product: CASSTLGETQYF. The rearrangement links TRBV6-5 to TRBJ2-5; D ambiguous. Trimming removed 5 bases at V and 5 bases at J, with 9 bases between. This CDR3 contains 12 residues. The V gene's germline CDR1 is MNHEY and CDR2 SVGAGI.

The chain recombines TRBV10-2 with TRBJ1-2; D remains ambiguous. Per the germline V gene, CDR1 is WSHSY and CDR2 is SAAADI. The CDR3 spans 14 residues. With 7 bases removed from V and 2 bases from J, the gap between germline ends came to 14 bases. The CDR3: CASTPSAVNYGYTF. For the CDR3, the DNA is TGCGCCAGCACCCCCTCTGCCGTCAACTATGGCTACACCTTC.

The chain links TRBV11-3 to TRBJ2-1, with D perhaps assigned TRBD1 or TRBD2 (5 bases each). Trimming left V 0 bases short and J 7 bases short, with 10 bases between. This CDR3 is built from 14 residues. Germline V CDR1 and CDR2: SGHNT, YENEEA. In DNA form, the CDR3 reads TGTGCCAGCAGCTTAGATCGGGGACGGAATGAGCAGTTCTTC. This sequence encodes CASSLDRGRNEQFF.

The chain joins TRBV7-8 to TRBJ1-5; 8 nucleotides match TRBD1. Looked up from germline, CDR1 is SGHVS and CDR2 is FQNEAQ. Losses at the gene ends were 3 bases for V and 1 base for J; bases not matched to a gene: 23. This CDR3 has 22 amino acids. The CDR3 sequence: CASSLRVGTGDWESRSNQPQHF. CDR3 DNA: TGTGCCAGCAGCTTGCGAGTTGGGACAGGAGATTGGGAGTCCCGAAGCAATCAGCCCCAGCATTTT.